Each of the 27 T cell receptor beta chains below was sequenced from the same sample in a study of patients and donors after allogeneic stem cell transplantation. TCRdb reanalysed the RT-PCR reads using MiXCR and keeps one entry per CDR3 protein. Of around 200,000 distinct CDR3 sequences listed, 35% to 45% are singletons. The sequenced material came from blood, either unsorted or a sorted T cell fraction (not recorded which). The receptors derive from a human donor who was either an allogeneic HSCT recipient or a stem cell or donor lymphocyte infusion donor (not recorded which). It is not recorded whose cells these are; they may come from a transplant donor.

The chain carries TRBV12-3 or TRBV12-4 and TRBJ1-5; TRBD1 is a possible D gene (5 bases). This CDR3 region has 16 residues. Trimming stripped 2 bases from V and 7 bases from J, with 18 bases between. CDR3 sequence reads: CASSLLFSEGQQPQHF. The CDR3 nucleotides are TGTGCCAGCAGTTTACTATTCAGCGAGGGGCAACAGCCCCAGCATTTT.

The chain recombines TRBV2 with TRBJ1-6; D gene ambiguous. Per the germline V gene, CDR1 is SNHLY and CDR2 is FYNNEI. Trimming removed 6 bases at V and 4 bases at J, with 13 bases between. The CDR3 is 15 residues long. The CDR3 loop is CASRTRASYNSPLHF. DNA for the CDR3: TGTGCCAGCAGAACAAGGGCCTCTTATAATTCACCCCTCCACTTT.

The chain links TRBV7-9 to TRBJ1-2, with D possibly matching TRBD1 (5 bases). V was clipped by 5 bases and J by 1 base, with 14 bases between them. CDR1 and CDR2 from the germline V gene are SEHNR and FQNEAQ (reference sequence). The CDR3 sequence is 15 residues long. CDR3 sequence: CASSLTGTDNYGYTF. CDR3 sequence (DNA): TGTGCCAGCAGCCTGACCGGGACGGATAACTATGGCTACACCTTC. The entire variable domain, with the rest obtained from reference TRBV7-9 and TRBJ1-2, is as follows: DTGVSQNPRHKITKRGQNVTFRCDPISEHNRLYWYRQTLGQGPEFLTYFQNEAQLEKSRLLSDRFSAERPKGSFSTLEIQRTEQGDSAMYLCASSLTGTDNYGYTFGSGTRLTVV.

V gene TRBV4-1 combines with J gene TRBJ1-2; 8 bases align to TRBD1. V dropped 4 bases and J dropped 5; count of bases not matched to a gene: 12. The CDR3 loop spans 16 amino acids. Germline V gene data show CDR1 as MGHRA and CDR2 as YSYEKL. The CDR3 DNA is TGCGCCAGCAGCCCCGAGCGGACAGGGAGCGTTTATGGCTACACCTTC. It yields the protein CASSPERTGSVYGYTF.

This clonotype was counted between two and nine times. The chain has TRBV29-1 and TRBJ2-3; TRBD2 is a possible D gene (7 bases). V was trimmed by 7 bases and J by 3 bases, leaving 17 bases between them. The CDR3 is 14 amino acids. From germline, CDR1 is SQVTM and CDR2 ANQGSEA. In DNA form, the CDR3 reads TGCAGCGGGACCCGGGGGGCACCTACAGATACGCAGTATTTT. Translation gives CSGTRGAPTDTQYF.

The V and J genes are TRBV18 and TRBJ1-2; TRBD1 is a possible D gene (6 bases). CDR3 length equals 15 residues. Germline CDR1 KGHSH, CDR2 LQKENI. Trimming pared 8 bases from V and 4 bases from J, leaving 20 bases between. The CDR3 sequence: CASTPDRGLVYGYTF. Written as DNA, the CDR3 is TGTGCCAGCACCCCTGACCGGGGGCTGGTCTATGGCTACACCTTC. Supplemented by reference TRBV18 and TRBJ1-2, the full variable domain reads NAGVMQNPRHLVRRRGQEARLRCSPMKGHSHVYWYRQLPEEGLKFMVYLQKENIIDESGMPKERFSAEFPKEGPSILRIQQVVRGDSAAYFCASTPDRGLVYGYTFGSGTRLTVV.

The chain uses TRBV6-5 and TRBJ1-2; D possibly corresponds to TRBD1 (5 bases). The germline V gene has CDR1 MNHEY and CDR2 SVGAGI. The ends were cut back, 4 bases at V and 0 bases at J, with 12 bases in the middle. The CDR3 has 15 residues. DNA of the CDR3: TGTGCCAGCAGTTCGGGACGGAAATCTAACTATGGCTACACCTTC. Translated, it gives CASSSGRKSNYGYTF.

Worth noting for this clonotype: This may come from a read error, since a much larger clone is one base off. The chain combines TRBV7-2 with TRBJ1-1; TRBD1 matches at 8 bases. V shed 8 bases and J 0 bases; nucleotides not matched to a gene: 8. Germline assignment: CDR1 SGHTA and CDR2 FQGNSA. CDR3 size: 15 residues. CDR3 sequence: CASGRTGMMNTEAFF. The DNA for the CDR3 is TGTGCCAGCGGCCGGACAGGGATGATGAACACTGAAGCTTTCTTT.

V gene TRBV5-1 combines with J gene TRBJ2-3, with a tentative D call TRBD1 (6 bases). This CDR3 has 17 amino acids. V dropped 4 bases and J dropped 2 bases, with 20 bases sitting between them. CDR1 is SGHRS and CDR2 is YFSETQ in the germline V gene. The CDR3 DNA is TGCGCCAGCAGCCTATTACAGGGATATGCACACACAGATACGCAGTATTTT. Its translation: CASSLLQGYAHTDTQYF.

CDR3 coding DNA: TGTGCCAGCAGCGCCGGACTGGGGAATGAGCAGTTCTTC. Amino acid sequence: CASSAGLGNEQFF. V and J are TRBV7-8 and TRBJ2-1; perhaps TRBD2 as D (5 bases). The CDR3 runs 13 residues. CDR1 is SGHVS and CDR2 is FQNEAQ in the germline V gene. Between the trimmed V and J ends, which lost 5 bases and 7 bases, there was a span of 12 bases.

The chain couples TRBV3-1 to TRBJ1-2; D remains unclear. The CDR3 has 14 residues. With 1 base removed from V and 4 bases from J, the gap between germline ends came to 10 bases. The germline V gene encodes CDR1 LGHDT and CDR2 YNNKEL (reference sequence). The CDR3 DNA is TGTGCCAGCAGCCAAGTAGGGCGGAGCTATGGCTACACCTTC. Amino acid sequence: CASSQVGRSYGYTF.

This chain connects TRBV12-3 or TRBV12-4 to TRBJ1-2, with unresolved D. The CDR3 has 16 residues. The V end was cut by 6 bases, the J end by 0 bases, with 17 bases between. This chain's CDR3 is CASSQRRQASNYGYTF. The CDR3 DNA sequence: TGTGCCAGCAGCCAAAGAAGACAAGCGTCTAACTATGGCTACACCTTC.

This clonotype was seen a handful of times. The chain is built from TRBV20-1 and TRBJ1-5; D uncertain. V was shortened by 0 bases and J by 6 bases, with 12 bases between the two germline ends. CDR1 is DFQATT and CDR2 is SNEGSKA in the germline V gene (reference sequence). The CDR3 is 14 residues long. DNA for the CDR3: TGCAGTGCTAGAGATCGGGGATGGGCTCAGCCCCAGCATTTT. Its protein is CSARDRGWAQPQHF.

This clonotype appeared a few times. The chain has TRBV4-1 and TRBJ1-1, with D possibly being TRBD1 (6 bases). Trimming took 6 bases from V and 4 from J, leaving 12 bases between them. Germline V lookup: CDR1 MGHRA, CDR2 YSYEKL. The CDR3 loop spans 13 amino acids. The CDR3 loop reads CASRKQGGTEAFF. Here the CDR3 DNA reads TGCGCCAGCAGAAAACAGGGTGGCACTGAAGCTTTCTTT.

This rearrangement joins TRBV10-3 to TRBJ1-2; possibly TRBD1 for D (5 bases). The germline V gene encodes CDR1 ENHRY and CDR2 SYGVKD. This CDR3 comprises 13 residues. Deletions cut 7 bases from V and 4 bases from J, with 13 bases between. The CDR3 region has the DNA TGTGCCATCACCGGCGAGGGACTCTATGGCTACACCTTC. This sequence encodes CAITGEGLYGYTF.

The sample holds a few counts of this clonotype. The genes are TRBV7-9 and TRBJ1-1; 7 bases agree with TRBD1. The junction had 7 bases not matched to a gene; V was cut back by 3 bases and J by 3 bases. Germline V lookup: CDR1 SEHNR, CDR2 FQNEAQ (reference sequence). The CDR3 is 15 residues long. CDR3 protein: CASSLGRGKDTEAFF. The CDR3 DNA is TGTGCCAGCAGCTTGGGCAGGGGGAAGGACACTGAAGCTTTCTTT.

The rearrangement joins TRBV12-3 or TRBV12-4 to TRBJ1-1, with D unresolved. The CDR3 is 14 residues long. V was shortened by 6 bases and J by 1 base, with 12 bases between the two germline ends. The DNA for the CDR3 is TGTGCCAGCAGCCTCTACGGAAGGAACACTGAAGCTTTCTTT. It yields the protein CASSLYGRNTEAFF.

The rearrangement uses TRBV29-1 and TRBJ2-3, with unresolved D. Germline V lookup: CDR1 SQVTM, CDR2 ANQGSEA. V gave up 3 bases and J gave up 0 bases, with 7 bases separating them. The length of the CDR3 is 13 residues. The CDR3 DNA is TGCAGCGTTGAGGCGGAGAGCACAGATACGCAGTATTTT. It is translated as CSVEAESTDTQYF.

The chain recombines TRBV7-3 with TRBJ2-5, with TRBD1 as a possible D gene (5 bases). Germline lookup yields CDR1 SGHTA and CDR2 FQGTGA. The V end was cut by 1 base, the J end by 2 bases, with 11 bases between. This CDR3 region has 15 residues. CDR3 residues: CASSLREQEQETQYF. The CDR3 DNA sequence: TGTGCCAGCAGCTTAAGGGAACAGGAGCAAGAGACCCAGTACTTC.

The chain joins TRBV18 to TRBJ2-5; 8 bases agree with TRBD2. The V gene end was trimmed by 0 bases and the J gene end by 1 base; junction bases not matched to a gene: 4. Germline V lookup: CDR1 KGHSH, CDR2 LQKENI. This CDR3 region has 16 residues. Written as DNA, the CDR3 is TGTGCCAGCTCACCACCGAGCGGGGGTATCCAAGAGACCCAGTACTTC. Translated, it gives CASSPPSGGIQETQYF.

In its sample, this clonotype was seen once. J is TRBJ1-2 and V is TRBV9; D is undetermined. V was cut by 4 bases and J by 8 bases, with 12 bases left in between. Germline V gene data show CDR1 as SGDLS and CDR2 as YYNGEE. The CDR3 covers 12 residues. The CDR3 DNA reads as TGTGCCAGCAGCCTCCTAAATCGCGGCTACACCTTC. It encodes CASSLLNRGYTF.

V and J are TRBV6-6 and TRBJ2-1, with 9 positions matching TRBD2. In germline, CDR1 is MNHNY, CDR2 SVGAGI (reference sequence). The CDR3 covers 18 residues. The V gene end was trimmed by 9 bases and the J gene end by 0 bases; junction bases not matched to a gene: 15. CDR3 DNA: TGTGCCAGTCATTTCGACCTACTAGCGGGCTACTCCTACAATGAGCAGTTCTTC. Translation: CASHFDLLAGYSYNEQFF.

This clonotype appeared a few times. The chain couples TRBV24-1 to TRBJ2-1, with 9 bases identical to TRBD1. V dropped 4 bases and J dropped 6; count of bases not matched to a gene: 9. Germline values: CDR1 KGHDR, CDR2 SFDVKD. This CDR3 is built from 16 residues. CDR3 loop: CATSDVGTGFSNEQFF. The CDR3 bases are TGTGCCACCAGTGACGTCGGGACAGGGTTTAGCAATGAGCAGTTCTTC.

The count of this clonotype is one. The chain has TRBV5-1 and TRBJ2-5; 12 positions match TRBD1. With 0 bases clipped from V and 5 bases from J, the junction kept 5 bases outside the gene matches. Germline CDR1 reads SGHRS; CDR2 reads YFSETQ. The CDR3 loop spans 16 amino acids. CDR3 loop: CASSLARDRGRETQYF. The DNA for the CDR3 is TGCGCCAGCAGCTTGGCCCGGGACAGGGGGCGCGAGACCCAGTACTTC.

This clonotype was counted between two and nine times. The V call is TRBV3-1, the J call TRBJ1-1, with D unresolved. This CDR3 has 15 amino acids. Germline V gene sequence: CDR1 LGHDT, CDR2 YNNKEL (reference sequence). With 3 bases removed from V and 4 bases from J, the gap between germline ends came to 15 bases. DNA of the CDR3: TGTGCCAGCAGCCACGGGCCTCCAGCGGGCACTGAAGCTTTCTTT. Amino acids: CASSHGPPAGTEAFF. The whole variable domain, filled in from reference TRBV3-1 and TRBJ1-1, reads DTAVSQTPKYLVTQMGNDKSIKCEQNLGHDTMYWYKQDSKKFLKIMFSYNNKELIINETVPNRFSPKSPDKAHLNLHINSLELGDSAVYFCASSHGPPAGTEAFFGQGTRLTVV.

The V gene is TRBV5-1, the J gene TRBJ1-4; D is unresolved. The CDR3 sequence is 15 residues long. V was cut by 3 bases and J by 5 bases, with 14 bases left in between. Germline V CDR1 and CDR2: SGHRS, YFSETQ. The CDR3 DNA follows: TGCGCCAGCAGCTCCTCGACGGCCTCCAATGAAAAACTGTTTTTT. Amino acids: CASSSSTASNEKLFF.

The rearrangement joins TRBV7-9 to TRBJ1-6; D gene ambiguous. There are 10 residues in the CDR3. V gave up 7 bases and J gave up 7 bases, with 2 bases separating them. Germline loops: CDR1 SEHNR, CDR2 FQNEAQ (reference sequence). CDR3 in DNA: TGTGCCAGCACGAATTCACCCCTCCACTTT. Translation: CASTNSPLHF.